This T cell receptor (beta chain) derives from a study of human T cells and chemical hapten exposure. As for the study in general: The cohort included alopecia areata under or over 50% scalp, totalis and universalis. Study results and caveats: Expanded TCRs were compared with controls, and the expanded TCRs formed significantly more large CDR3 similarity clusters.

MiXCR, run by TCRdb on the RACE reads, gives a single entry per CDR3 protein. The sample holds 60,000 to 80,000 distinct CDR3 sequences, roughly 6.7% seen once. The time point is: pre-sensitization, week 0. Regarding treatment: therapeutic diphenylcyclopropenone sensitization with weekly scalp DPC. The V end was cut by 1 base, the J end by 8 bases, with 15 bases between. CDR1 is SEHNR and CDR2 is FQNEAQ in the germline V gene (reference sequence). This CDR3 contains 15 residues. This clonotype appeared many times. What it recognizes is unknown. The clonotype was recovered from a woman younger than 45 with alopecia areata. Some clones in this sample may be carry-over from other donors' samples. The material was whole blood, obtained in connection with sensitization to the hapten diphenylcyclopropenone (DPC). The V and J genes are TRBV7-9 and TRBJ2-1, with a possible D match to TRBD1 (5 bases). CDR3 loop: CASSLEGRQGDEQFF. DNA for the CDR3: TGTGCCAGCAGCTTAGAGGGGCGGCAGGGCGATGAGCAGTTCTTC.